Below, one TCR beta chain is given with its context. Antigen: not known. The study ran its PCR with 60 Vbeta and 13 Jbeta primers. Here immunoSEQ multiplex PCR was the method, and the copy in TCRdb shows in-frame clones only, minus some. The table lists approximately 140,000 clones, 73% of them singletons. The source of the sample is a study of cytomegalovirus exposure and HLA in healthy donors. About the research overall: In terms of ancestry, the Caucasian-associated cluster contained 75% to 90% of the approximately 420 genotyped donors. Overall study results and limits: Most TCR beta V segments were productive about 87% or about 30% of the time in an earlier analysis. In a later analysis, specific HLA alleles were associated with under 20,000 TCR beta sequences at a 0.05 false discovery rate.

Germline CDR1 reads MNHEY; CDR2 reads SVGAGI. The CDR3 has 13 residues. Trimming removed 2 bases at V and 0 bases at J, with 4 bases between. This clonotype was sampled from a middle-aged woman in good health and CMV-seronegative. The chain carries TRBV6-5 and TRBJ1-1; D unresolved. Sequencing was carried out using PBMCs. This CDR3 reads CASSYVLNTEAFF. The DNA for the CDR3 is TGTGCCAGCAGTTACGTATTGAACACTGAAGCTTTCTTT.